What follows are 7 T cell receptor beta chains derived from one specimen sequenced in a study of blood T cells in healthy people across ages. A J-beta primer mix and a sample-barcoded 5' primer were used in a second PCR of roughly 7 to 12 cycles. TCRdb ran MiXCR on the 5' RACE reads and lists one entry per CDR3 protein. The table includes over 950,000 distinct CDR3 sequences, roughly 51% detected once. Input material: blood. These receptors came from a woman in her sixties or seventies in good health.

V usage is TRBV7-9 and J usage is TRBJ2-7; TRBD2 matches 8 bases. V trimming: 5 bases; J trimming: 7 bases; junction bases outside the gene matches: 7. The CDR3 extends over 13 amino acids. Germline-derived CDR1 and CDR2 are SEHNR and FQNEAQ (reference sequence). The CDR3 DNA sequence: TGTGCCAGCAGCCGTAGCGGGATTTCGGAGCAGTACTTC. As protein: CASSRSGISEQYF.

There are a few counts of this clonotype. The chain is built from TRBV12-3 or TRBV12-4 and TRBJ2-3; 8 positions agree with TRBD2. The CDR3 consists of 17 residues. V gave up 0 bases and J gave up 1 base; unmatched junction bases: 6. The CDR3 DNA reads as TGTGCCAGCAGTTTAGCGGGGTCGGGAGGGGGCACAGATACGCAGTATTTT. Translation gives CASSLAGSGGGTDTQYF.

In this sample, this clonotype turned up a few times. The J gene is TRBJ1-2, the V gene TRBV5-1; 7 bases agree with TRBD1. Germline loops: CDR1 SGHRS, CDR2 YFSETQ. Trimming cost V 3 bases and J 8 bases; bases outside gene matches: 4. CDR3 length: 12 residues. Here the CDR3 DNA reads TGCGCCAGCAGCTACAGGGGTGAAGGCTACACCTTC. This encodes CASSYRGEGYTF.

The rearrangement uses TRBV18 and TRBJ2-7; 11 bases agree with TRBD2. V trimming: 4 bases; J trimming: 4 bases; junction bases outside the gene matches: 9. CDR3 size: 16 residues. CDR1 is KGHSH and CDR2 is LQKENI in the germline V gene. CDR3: CASSRDSGRAPYEQYF. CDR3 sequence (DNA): TGTGCCAGCTCACGAGATAGCGGGAGGGCCCCGTACGAGCAGTACTTC.

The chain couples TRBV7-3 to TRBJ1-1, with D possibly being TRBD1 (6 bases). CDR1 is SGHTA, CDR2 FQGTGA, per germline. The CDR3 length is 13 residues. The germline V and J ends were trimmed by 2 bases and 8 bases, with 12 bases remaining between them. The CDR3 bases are TGTGCCAGCAGCTTAGTAACAGGGCGCGAAGCTTTCTTT. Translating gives CASSLVTGREAFF.

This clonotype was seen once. This CDR3 reads CSAREIFGTGGQNIQYF. The CDR3 nucleotides read TGCAGTGCTAGAGAAATCTTCGGGACAGGGGGCCAAAACATTCAGTACTTC. J is TRBJ2-5 and V is TRBV20-1; 12 bases fit TRBD1. The end of the DNA is better explained by TRBJ2-4, so the J call may be wrong. From germline, CDR1 is DFQATT and CDR2 SNEGSKA (reference sequence). The CDR3 loop spans 17 amino acids.

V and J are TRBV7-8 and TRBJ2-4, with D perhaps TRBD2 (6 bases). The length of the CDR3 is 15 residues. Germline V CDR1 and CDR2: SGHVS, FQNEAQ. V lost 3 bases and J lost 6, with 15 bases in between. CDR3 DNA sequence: TGTGCCAGCAGCTTTCGTTGGGACTCGCGAAACATTCAGTACTTC. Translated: CASSFRWDSRNIQYF.